The 31 T cell receptor beta chains in this list originate from one sample, sequenced in a study of technical replicates of blood from a handful of donors. Some clones are missing from TCRdb's copy, which holds only in-frame ones; the method was immunoSEQ multiplex PCR. The table shows approximately 81,000 clones, with around 95% occurring only once. Sequencing was done on a sample of T cells isolated from PBMCs. The receptors stem from a human donor in good health.

V gene TRBV2 combines with J gene TRBJ2-7; D not resolved. This CDR3 has 13 residues. Looked up from germline, CDR1 is SNHLY and CDR2 is FYNNEI. With 4 bases removed from V and 2 bases from J, the gap between germline ends came to 9 bases. In DNA form, the CDR3 reads TGTGCCAGCAGTGCGGCGGATACCTACGAGCAGTACTTC. Encoded protein: CASSAADTYEQYF.

This chain uses TRBV29-1 with TRBJ1-1; 7 bases align to TRBD1. CDR1 is SQVTM, CDR2 ANQGSEA, per germline. The CDR3 loop spans 14 amino acids. V shed 7 bases and J 3 bases; nucleotides not matched to a gene: 11. In DNA form, the CDR3 reads TGCAGCGGAGGGGGCGCTGGGGGCGACACTGAAGCTTTCTTT. Protein sequence: CSGGGAGGDTEAFF.

The rearrangement links TRBV9 to TRBJ2-7; 12 bases align to TRBD2. CDR3 length: 17 amino acids. J lost 2 bases, V lost 3 bases, and 9 bases had no gene match. From germline, CDR1 is SGDLS and CDR2 YYNGEE. CDR3: CASSAGTSGLSTYEQYF. DNA of the CDR3: TGTGCCAGCAGCGCCGGGACTAGCGGGCTCTCGACCTACGAGCAGTACTTC. Filled out from reference TRBV9 and TRBJ2-7, the complete variable domain reads DSGVTQTPKHLITATGQRVTLRCSPRSGDLSVYWYQQSLDQGLQFLIQYYNGEERAKGNILERFSAQQFPDLHSELNLSSLELGDSALYFCASSAGTSGLSTYEQYFGPGTRLTVT.

This chain links TRBV19 with TRBJ2-3; the D is unclear. V was shortened by 4 bases and J by 7 bases, with 15 bases between the two germline ends. The CDR3 extends over 14 amino acids. Looked up from germline, CDR1 is LNHDA and CDR2 is SQIVND (reference sequence). CDR3 in DNA: TGTGCCAGTAGTACAGTTCCTTCCCTTCATACGCAGTATTTT. Its protein is CASSTVPSLHTQYF.

The chain combines TRBV7-9 with TRBJ2-1; possible D gene TRBD2, 7 bases. The CDR3 sequence is 16 residues long. The V and J ends lost 5 bases and 0 bases respectively, with 14 bases between them. Germline CDR1 and CDR2: SEHNR and FQNEAQ (reference sequence). The CDR3 protein is CASSNEGDYSYNEQFF. The CDR3 DNA sequence: TGTGCCAGCAGCAACGAGGGGGACTACTCCTACAATGAGCAGTTCTTC.

This chain uses TRBV2 with TRBJ2-7; 8 positions match TRBD1. Germline V gene sequence: CDR1 SNHLY, CDR2 FYNNEI. V lost 7 bases, J lost 6 bases, and 14 bases stayed unmatched. The CDR3 has 15 residues. The CDR3 DNA reads as TGTGCCAGCAATCAATTGACAGGGGCCGGCGGCGAGCAGTACTTC. As protein: CASNQLTGAGGEQYF.

The V and J genes are TRBV4-3 and TRBJ2-1; possibly TRBD1 for D (5 bases). CDR1 is LGHNA, CDR2 YSLEER, per germline. The CDR3 loop spans 15 amino acids. The germline V and J ends were trimmed by 4 bases and 2 bases, with 12 bases remaining between them. Here the CDR3 reads CASSRLTDTYNEQFF. CDR3 coding DNA: TGCGCCAGCAGCCGGTTGACAGACACCTACAATGAGCAGTTCTTC.

J is TRBJ2-1 and V is TRBV13; 11 bases map to TRBD2. V was pared by 4 bases and J by 4 bases, with 3 bases of the junction left unmatched. The CDR3 has 15 amino acids. Germline values: CDR1 PRHDT, CDR2 FYEKMQ (reference sequence). This chain's CDR3 is CASSWGLAEYNEQFF. The CDR3 DNA reads as TGTGCCAGCAGCTGGGGACTAGCGGAATACAATGAGCAGTTCTTC.

CDR3 in DNA: TGTGCCGTCGCCGGGACAGGGAGTCAGCCCCAGCATTTT. Translated: CAVAGTGSQPQHF. The V and J genes are TRBV19 and TRBJ1-5; 9 positions agree with TRBD1. In germline, CDR1 is LNHDA, CDR2 SQIVND (reference sequence). Germline trimming cut 11 bases from V and 6 bases from J; bases unmatched to any gene: 8. This CDR3 comprises 13 residues.

V and J are TRBV7-6 and TRBJ1-5, with D perhaps matching TRBD1 (5 bases). This CDR3 comprises 16 residues. Trimming shortened V by 3 bases and J by 5 bases, and 17 bases separated the two germline ends. The germline V gene has CDR1 SGHVS and CDR2 FNYEAQ. This chain's CDR3 is CASSLRVGVRDQPQHF. CDR3 DNA sequence: TGTGCCAGCAGCTTGCGAGTAGGGGTTAGAGATCAGCCCCAGCATTTT.

The chain has TRBV4-1 and TRBJ2-7, with TRBD1 identical over 8 bases. V lost 1 base to trimming and J lost 0 bases; unmatched junction nucleotides: 2. The CDR3 totals 15 residues. The germline V gene has CDR1 MGHRA and CDR2 YSYEKL. The CDR3 region is CASSQVGQASYEQYF. The DNA of the CDR3 is TGCGCCAGCAGCCAAGTGGGACAGGCCTCCTACGAGCAGTACTTC.

The rearrangement uses TRBV9 and TRBJ1-3; no firm D call. CDR3 size: 15 residues. V dropped 0 bases and J dropped 0 bases, with 7 bases sitting between them. CDR1 is SGDLS, CDR2 YYNGEE, per germline. CDR3: CASSVAAVSGNTIYF. CDR3 in DNA: TGTGCCAGCAGCGTAGCCGCGGTCTCTGGAAACACCATATATTTT.

V usage is TRBV21-1 and J usage is TRBJ1-1. TRBV21-1 counts as a pseudogene. The CDR3 extends over 18 amino acids. This chain's CDR3 is CASSKLYYVAGRDTEAFF. The CDR3, as DNA: TGTGCCAGCAGCAAACTGTATTATGTTGCAGGGAGGGACACTGAAGCTTTCTTT.

V gene TRBV1 combines with J gene TRBJ2-1; the table calls TRBD2, which could not be checked here. TRBV1 counts as a pseudogene. There are 15 residues in the CDR3. CDR3 sequence reads: CTSPKPRLAGNEQFF. Here the CDR3 DNA reads TGCACCAGCCCAAAACCGAGACTAGCGGGGAATGAGCAGTTCTTC.

The V and J genes are TRBV18 and TRBJ2-7; 7 bases are shared with TRBD2. The germline V gene has CDR1 KGHSH and CDR2 LQKENI. CDR3 length: 17 residues. Trimming removed 5 bases from V and 4 bases from J; junction bases left unmatched: 17. The CDR3 spells CASSSFPPSGAPYEQYF. CDR3 coding DNA: TGTGCCAGCTCATCTTTCCCCCCTAGCGGCGCCCCATACGAGCAGTACTTC.

The chain carries TRBV27 and TRBJ1-1, with D hard to call. The CDR3 runs to 14 residues. The germline gives CDR1 MNHEY, CDR2 SMNVEV (reference sequence). Trimming took off 3 bases at V and 0 bases at J, with 8 bases between the two ends. The CDR3 loop reads CASSFFGLNTEAFF. The CDR3, as DNA: TGTGCCAGCAGTTTTTTCGGGTTGAACACTGAAGCTTTCTTT.

This chain joins TRBV9 and TRBJ1-1; D may be TRBD1 (5 bases). Trimming shortened V by 0 bases and J by 3 bases, and 15 bases separated the two germline ends. Per the germline V gene, CDR1 is SGDLS and CDR2 is YYNGEE. The CDR3 extends over 16 amino acids. The CDR3 protein is CASSVAGLSGDTEAFF. The CDR3 nucleotides are TGTGCCAGCAGCGTAGCTGGGTTATCGGGGGACACTGAAGCTTTCTTT.

This chain connects TRBV7-3 to TRBJ2-3; 12 nucleotides match TRBD2. V shed 5 bases and J 4 bases; nucleotides not matched to a gene: 1. Germline V gene data show CDR1 as SGHTA and CDR2 as FQGTGA. The CDR3 is 14 amino acids. The CDR3 loop is CASSPSGRADTQYF. CDR3 DNA: TGTGCCAGCAGCCCTAGCGGGAGGGCAGATACGCAGTATTTT.

CDR3 loop: CASSQPGTGGDGYTF. DNA of the CDR3: TGTGCCAGCAGTCAACCCGGGACAGGGGGCGATGGCTACACCTTC. The chain is built from TRBV28 and TRBJ1-2; 12 bases line up with TRBD1. The germline gives CDR1 MDHEN, CDR2 SYDVKM. This CDR3 is built from 15 residues. Unmatched junction bases numbered 7, after V lost 5 bases and J lost 6 bases.

The chain couples TRBV21-1 to TRBJ2-7; the listed D gene, TRBD1, was not tested against the DNA. TRBV21-1 constitutes a pseudogene. The CDR3 sequence is 13 residues long. CDR3 in amino acids: CASSKATTHEQYF. The CDR3 DNA sequence: TGTGCCAGCAGCAAAGCGACAACCCACGAGCAGTACTTC.

The chain joins TRBV7-3 to TRBJ1-3; 7 bases agree with TRBD1. Germline trimming cut 3 bases from V and 4 bases from J; bases unmatched to any gene: 6. The CDR3 has 15 amino acids. CDR1 and CDR2 from the germline V gene are SGHTA and FQGTGA. The CDR3 sequence: CASSLTGLLGNTIYF. The CDR3, as DNA: TGTGCCAGCAGCTTGACAGGGTTACTGGGAAACACCATATATTTT.

CDR3 DNA: TGTGCCACAGGGACTAGCGGGAGTAACGGGGAGCTGTTTTTT. It codes for CATGTSGSNGELFF. The rearrangement uses TRBV7-7 and TRBJ2-2, with 14 nucleotides matching TRBD2. Germline lookup yields CDR1 SSHAT and CDR2 FNYEAQ (reference sequence). Germline trimming cut 10 bases from V and 7 bases from J; bases unmatched to any gene: 5. CDR3 size: 14 residues.

CDR3 residues: CASSFTQGGYGYTF. The CDR3 DNA sequence: TGTGCCAGCAGTTTCACCCAGGGAGGCTATGGCTACACCTTC. V and J are TRBV27 and TRBJ1-2, with D perhaps TRBD1 (5 bases). Germline V gives CDR1 MNHEY, CDR2 SMNVEV (reference sequence). This CDR3 has 14 amino acids. V was clipped by 3 bases and J by 4 bases, with 12 bases between them.

The chain links TRBV25-1 to TRBJ1-1; D may be TRBD1 (5 bases). Trimming shortened V by 3 bases and J by 5 bases, and 13 bases separated the two germline ends. Germline V gives CDR1 MGHDK, CDR2 SYGVNS. This CDR3 has 14 amino acids. The CDR3, as DNA: TGTGCCAGCAGTGACCCCAGGGATTTTACTGAAGCTTTCTTT. Its translation is CASSDPRDFTEAFF.

The table lists this clone with a few counts. At one of its ends the junction is not consistent with the germline gene, which may arise from a read error. V is TRBV7-7 and J is TRBJ2-7; 10 bases are shared with TRBD2. Germline values: CDR1 SSHAT, CDR2 FNYEAQ (reference sequence). The CDR3 spans 14 residues. CDR3 amino acids: CASSPGTSADEQYF. The CDR3 DNA reads TGTGCTAGCAGCCCCGGGACTAGCGCGGACGAGCAGTACTTC.

The chain is built from TRBV19 and TRBJ2-2, with 8 bases aligning to TRBD2. Germline CDR1 reads LNHDA; CDR2 reads SQIVND (reference sequence). This CDR3 is 15 amino acids long. The ends lost 5 bases at V and 5 bases at J; junction bases unmatched: 7. This chain's CDR3 is CASSGSGRDTGELFF. The DNA for the CDR3 is TGTGCCAGTAGTGGGAGCGGGAGAGATACCGGGGAGCTGTTTTTT.

This chain uses TRBV23-1 with TRBJ2-3, with TRBD1 matching over 9 bases. TRBV23-1 is treated as an ORF (open reading frame) with a function not yet certain. Trimming cost V 5 bases and J 3 bases; bases outside gene matches: 3. CDR3 length equals 14 residues. DNA of the CDR3: TGCGCCAGCAGTTCCGGACAGGGGACAGATACGCAGTATTTT. Encoded protein: CASSSGQGTDTQYF.

This chain uses TRBV10-3 with TRBJ1-1; D might be TRBD1 (6 bases). The V gene lost 0 bases and the J gene lost 2 bases, with 10 bases spanning the gap. The CDR3 has 15 amino acids. Per the germline V gene, CDR1 is ENHRY and CDR2 is SYGVKD. The CDR3 here is CAISESRGLNTEAFF. For the CDR3, the DNA is TGTGCCATCAGTGAGTCGCGGGGGCTTAACACTGAAGCTTTCTTT.

The genes are TRBV6-5 and TRBJ1-4; no clear D gene. CDR3 length: 15 residues. Trimming cost V 0 bases and J 4 bases, with 9 bases left between them. Per the germline V gene, CDR1 is MNHEY and CDR2 is SVGAGI. The CDR3 DNA sequence: TGTGCCAGCAGTTACTCGAGAGGGAATAATGAAAAACTGTTTTTT. Protein sequence: CASSYSRGNNEKLFF.

This clone occurred once. J is TRBJ2-1 and V is TRBV10-1; 8 positions agree with TRBD1. Germline values: CDR1 WNHNN, CDR2 SYGVQD (reference sequence). Trimming cost V 4 bases and J 9 bases; bases outside gene matches: 2. The CDR3 consists of 12 residues. In nucleotides, the CDR3 is TGCGCCAGCAGTGGACAGGGGACTGAGCAGTTCTTC. Protein product: CASSGQGTEQFF.

V gene TRBV4-2 combines with J gene TRBJ1-1, with D maybe TRBD1 (5 bases). This CDR3 region has 18 residues. The germline CDR1 and CDR2 sequences are LGHNA and YNFKEQ. V was pared by 0 bases and J by 5 bases, with 22 bases between. The CDR3 sequence is CASSQEGFGGGGRTEAFF. CDR3 in DNA: TGTGCCAGCAGCCAAGAGGGATTTGGGGGGGGAGGAAGAACTGAAGCTTTCTTT.